The 11 T cell receptor beta chains below all came from one sample that was sequenced in a study of identifying expanded T cells in peripheral blood. Profiled with immunoSEQ multiplex PCR; TCRdb holds only in-frame clones, not every one. The data hold 60,000 to 70,000 clones, with approximately 87% observed a single time. The sample was blood. All receptors come from a person aged 18 to 75 in good health.

CDR3 amino acids: CASSLSLAGGRETQYF. The CDR3, as DNA: TGTGCCAGCAGTTTAAGCCTAGCGGGAGGCCGGGAGACCCAGTACTTC. V is TRBV28 and J is TRBJ2-5; the match to TRBD2 covers 11 bases. The germline V gene has CDR1 MDHEN and CDR2 SYDVKM. This CDR3 contains 16 residues. Trimming took 2 bases from V and 5 from J; bases not matched to a gene: 7.

This clone was seen a single time. The V gene is TRBV11-2, the J gene TRBJ2-2; no definite D call. CDR1 is SGHAT, CDR2 FQNNGV, per germline. There are 15 residues in the CDR3. V lost 0 bases and J lost 5, with 10 bases in between. CDR3 sequence reads: CASSLDWLGTGELFF. CDR3 DNA: TGTGCCAGCAGCTTAGATTGGCTCGGGACCGGGGAGCTGTTTTTT.

The table lists this clone with a few counts. The CDR3: CTSSQDKGQGYSPLHF. CDR3 DNA sequence: TGCACCAGCAGCCAAGATAAGGGACAGGGATATTCACCCCTCCACTTT. The chain uses TRBV1 and TRBJ1-6; TRBD1, as called in the table, went unchecked against the DNA. TRBV1 is a pseudogene segment. CDR3 length equals 16 residues.

CDR3 protein: CASRARGLNTEAFF. The CDR3 region has the DNA TGTGCCAGCAGGGCCCGCGGATTGAACACTGAAGCTTTCTTT. V usage is TRBV28 and J usage is TRBJ1-1; D gene unclear. The CDR3 runs to 14 residues. The V gene lost 6 bases and the J gene lost 0 bases, with 11 bases spanning the gap. Looked up from germline, CDR1 is MDHEN and CDR2 is SYDVKM.

The rearrangement links TRBV5-4 to TRBJ2-5, with D perhaps being TRBD1 or TRBD2 (5 bases each). This CDR3 spans 14 amino acids. Germline V gene sequence: CDR1 SGHNT, CDR2 YYREEE (reference sequence). Trimming pared 3 bases from V and 2 bases from J, leaving 11 bases between. CDR3 loop: CASSSGREQETQYF. The CDR3 DNA sequence: TGTGCCAGCAGCTCGGGACGGGAACAAGAGACCCAGTACTTC. The whole variable domain, filled in from reference TRBV5-4 and TRBJ2-5, reads ETGVTQSPTHLIKTRGQQVTLRCSSQSGHNTVSWYQQALGQGPQFIFQYYREEENGRGNFPPRFSGLQFPNYSSELNVNALELDDSALYLCASSSGREQETQYFGPGTRLLVL.

This clone was seen a single time. The chain links TRBV10-1 to TRBJ2-3; the match to TRBD2 covers 8 bases. V dropped 3 bases and J dropped 5; count of bases not matched to a gene: 10. The CDR3 has 16 residues. Germline V gene sequence: CDR1 WNHNN, CDR2 SYGVQD (reference sequence). CDR3 nucleotide sequence: TGCGCCAGCAGTGACGCTGGCGGGGGGTCGAAAGATACGCAGTATTTT. This gives the protein CASSDAGGGSKDTQYF.

This chain links TRBV10-3 with TRBJ2-1; D remains ambiguous. The germline gives CDR1 ENHRY, CDR2 SYGVKD. CDR3 length: 16 amino acids. Trimming removed 0 bases from V and 5 bases from J, with 14 bases in between. CDR3 protein: CAISESRRLSDNEQFF. The CDR3 DNA is TGTGCCATCAGTGAGTCGAGAAGGCTATCCGACAATGAGCAGTTCTTC.

This chain links TRBV6-1 with TRBJ1-2; possibly TRBD1 for D (5 bases). CDR1 is MNHNS, CDR2 SASEGT, per germline. V shed 0 bases and J shed 4 bases, with 9 bases lying between them. The CDR3 runs 14 residues. The CDR3 bases are TGTGCCAGCAGTGAAGCCGAGACAGTCTATGGCTACACCTTC. This translates into CASSEAETVYGYTF.

J is TRBJ1-1 and V is TRBV28, with 7 nucleotides matching TRBD1. Per germline, CDR1 MDHEN and CDR2 SYDVKM. V lost 7 bases, J lost 3 bases, and 11 bases stayed unmatched. This CDR3 has 15 residues. CDR3 loop: CASNDRDSMDTEAFF. CDR3 bases: TGTGCCAGCAACGACAGGGATTCTATGGACACTGAAGCTTTCTTT.

The chain is built from TRBV6-4 and TRBJ2-2; tentatively, D is TRBD1 (7 bases). Germline V CDR1 and CDR2: MRHNA, SNTAGT. The CDR3 totals 14 residues. Trimming removed 6 bases from V and 4 bases from J, with 12 bases in between. CDR3 loop: CASSRQGGTGELFF. CDR3 DNA sequence: TGTGCCAGCAGCAGACAGGGAGGCACCGGGGAGCTGTTTTTT.

The chain joins TRBV15 to TRBJ2-7, with no clear D. Germline V gene sequence: CDR1 LNHNV, CDR2 YYDKDF (reference sequence). This CDR3 spans 14 amino acids. Trimming removed 0 bases from V and 0 bases from J, with 6 bases in between. CDR3 coding DNA: TGTGCCACCAGCAGAGATCTCGACTCCTACGAGCAGTACTTC. Protein product: CATSRDLDSYEQYF.